Listed below are T cell receptor beta chains from one sample, sequenced in a study of blood T cell repertoires in COVID-19. Sequencing was performed with immunoSEQ multiplex PCR; in TCRdb, only in-frame clones are kept and a portion is missing. The sample lists 60,000 or so clones, 85% to 90% occurring once. Sequencing was carried out using peripheral blood. The receptors derive from a human donor with active COVID-19. The donor label of this sample is uncertain. The CDR3 runs from the conserved cysteine through the conserved F or W. The D gene is left open where the match is weak. Rows may omit the clone size; those that give it use once, few, many or a size class.

>TRBV5-1|NA|NA|TRBJ2-7
CASSLAITSYEQYF
TGCGCCAGCAGCTTGGCTATAACCTCCTACGAGCAGTACTTC
>TRBV27|NA|NA|TRBJ2-1
CASSSSGGPLGEQFF
TGTGCCAGCAGTTCCTCCGGGGGACCGTTAGGTGAGCAGTTCTTC
>TRBV6-5|once|NA|TRBJ1-5
CASDYGRYDQPQHF
TGTGCCAGCGACTACGGACGTTACGATCAGCCCCAGCATTTT
>TRBV27|NA|TRBD2|TRBJ2-7
CASSSRLAGGLSYEQYF
TGTGCCAGCAGTTCCAGACTAGCGGGAGGCCTCTCCTACGAGCAGTACTTC
>TRBV28|NA|TRBD1|TRBJ1-2
CASTPRTGERGYTF
TGTGCCAGCACTCCTAGGACAGGGGAGCGGGGCTACACCTTC
>TRBV28|NA|NA|TRBJ2-5
CASSPIDSQETQYF
TGTGCCAGCTCACCCATCGACAGCCAAGAGACCCAGTACTTC
>TRBV12-5|NA|NA|TRBJ1-1
CASGLYGGAFF
TGTGCTAGTGGTTTATATGGAGGAGCTTTCTTT
>TRBV28|NA|TRBD1|TRBJ1-1
CASSWDSMNTEAFF
TGTGCCAGCAGTTGGGACAGCATGAACACTGAAGCTTTCTTT
>TRBV30|NA|NA|TRBJ1-1
CAWSGTSNTEAFF
TGTGCCTGGAGTGGTACTTCGAACACTGAAGCTTTCTTT
>TRBV9|NA|NA|TRBJ2-3
CASSVESSPSDTQYF
TGTGCCAGCAGCGTAGAGTCCAGCCCTAGCGATACGCAGTATTTT
>TRBV7-2|NA|TRBD2|TRBJ2-2
CASSTLASGELFF
TGTGCCAGCAGCACACTAGCGTCCGGGGAGCTGTTTTTT
>TRBV11-2|NA|NA|TRBJ1-4
CASSLSDTPIEKLFF
TGTGCCAGCAGCTTATCCGATACTCCAATAGAAAAACTGTTTTTT
>TRBV12-3/TRBV12-4|few|NA|TRBJ2-5
CASSLTGETQYF
TGTGCCAGCAGTTTAACGGGAGAGACCCAGTACTTC
>TRBV30|NA|NA|TRBJ2-1
CAWSPLNLRASYNEQFF
TGTGCCTGGAGTCCCTTAAATCTCAGGGCATCCTACAATGAGCAGTTCTTC
>TRBV9|NA|TRBD2|TRBJ2-1
CASSASVAGAYNEQFF
TGTGCCAGCAGCGCCTCTGTCGCGGGGGCCTACAATGAGCAGTTCTTC
>TRBV6-2/TRBV6-3|NA|NA|TRBJ2-5
CASRPTGLETQYF
TGTGCCAGCAGACCTACAGGGCTAGAGACCCAGTACTTC
>TRBV25-1|NA|NA|TRBJ2-3
CASSGGSSSTDTQYF
TGTGCCAGCAGTGGAGGATCTTCTAGCACAGATACGCAGTATTTT
>TRBV4-2|once|NA|TRBJ1-2
CASSQEIGLANYGYTF
TGTGCCAGCAGCCAAGAGATTGGTTTAGCTAACTATGGCTACACCTTC
>TRBV7-9|NA|TRBD2|TRBJ2-3
CASSYYTSGDPDTQYF
TGTGCCAGCAGCTACTACACTAGCGGGGATCCCGATACGCAGTATTTT
>TRBV11-3|NA|TRBD2|TRBJ2-1
CASSLRSSGGSEQFF
TGTGCCAGCAGCTTAAGGTCTAGCGGGGGTTCCGAGCAGTTCTTC
>TRBV27|once|TRBD1|TRBJ2-7
CASRSPAQGPYEQYF
TGTGCCAGCAGGTCCCCCGCACAGGGGCCCTACGAGCAGTACTTC
>TRBV19|NA|NA|TRBJ2-5
CASSMTDRVQETQYF
TGTGCCAGTAGTATGACGGACAGAGTACAAGAGACCCAGTACTTC
>TRBV6-1|NA|NA|TRBJ2-1
CASSERPASAYNEQFF
TGTGCCAGCAGTGAACGTCCGGCTAGCGCCTACAATGAGCAGTTCTTC
>TRBV6-1|NA|NA|TRBJ2-5
CASSEGGWATQYF
TGTGCCAGCAGTGAGGGGGGTTGGGCGACCCAGTACTTC
>TRBV27|NA|NA|TRBJ1-6
CASSLFAGLPNSPLHF
TGTGCCAGCAGTTTATTCGCGGGGCTCCCTAATTCACCCCTCCACTTT
>TRBV3-1/TRBV3-2|NA|NA|TRBJ1-5
CASSRRWGNQPQHF
TGTGCCAGCAGCCGGAGGTGGGGCAATCAGCCCCAGCATTTT
>TRBV6-5|NA|NA|TRBJ1-3
CASSYSGRGLGNTIYF
TGTGCCAGCAGTTACTCGGGAAGGGGACTAGGAAACACCATATATTTT
>TRBV19|NA|TRBD2|TRBJ2-2
CASSIGLAGSTGELFF
TGTGCCAGTAGTATAGGGCTAGCGGGATCCACCGGGGAGCTGTTTTTT
>TRBV25-1|NA|TRBD2|TRBJ2-7
CASSEASGAYEQYF
TGTGCCAGCAGTGAGGCTAGCGGAGCCTACGAGCAGTACTTC
>TRBV6-5|NA|NA|TRBJ2-7
CASTGGPEQYF
TGTGCCAGCACCGGGGGTCCCGAGCAGTACTTC